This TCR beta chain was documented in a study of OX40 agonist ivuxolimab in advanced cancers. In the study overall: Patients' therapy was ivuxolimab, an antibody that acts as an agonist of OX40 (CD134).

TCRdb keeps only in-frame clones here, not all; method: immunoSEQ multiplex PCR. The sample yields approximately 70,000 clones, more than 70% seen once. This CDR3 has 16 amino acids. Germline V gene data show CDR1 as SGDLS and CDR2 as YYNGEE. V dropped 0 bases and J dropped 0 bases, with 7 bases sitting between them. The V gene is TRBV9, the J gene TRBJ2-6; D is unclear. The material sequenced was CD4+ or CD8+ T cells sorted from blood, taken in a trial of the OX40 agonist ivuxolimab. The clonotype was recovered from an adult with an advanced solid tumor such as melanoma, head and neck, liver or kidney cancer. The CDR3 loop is CASSVGRNSGANVLTF. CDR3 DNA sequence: TGTGCCAGCAGCGTAGGTCGGAACTCTGGGGCCAACGTCCTGACTTTC.